In this sample, the clone carrying this TCR beta chain turned up many times. The CDR3 length is 15 residues. The germline V and J ends were trimmed by 6 bases and 7 bases, with 21 bases remaining between them. Germline V lookup: CDR1 ENHRY, CDR2 SYGVKD. These data come from a study of neurological immune-mediated disorders. TCRdb independently ran MiXCR on the 5' RACE reads; one entry per CDR3 protein. There are approximately 77,000 distinct CDR3 sequences in the sample; roughly 9.5% occur only once, and 1.5% to 2% lies in the top ten. Healthy control participants comprised blood bank volunteers in Maryland, USA.

This chain links TRBV10-3 with TRBJ2-5; a weak D match, TRBD1 (5 bases). Input material: PBMCs. This receptor was obtained from a man aged 45-65 years in good health. The CDR3 here is CAISPSAGSVGTQYF. The CDR3 bases are TGTGCCATCAGCCCCTCGGCAGGGTCCGTGGGGACCCAGTACTTC.